What follows are 32 T cell receptor beta chains derived from one specimen sequenced in a study of T cell responses to AZD1222 COVID-19 vaccine. Measured with immunoSEQ multiplex PCR; TCRdb has only the in-frame clones, and not every one. Counted here are fewer than 110,000 clones, around 92% occurring once; the ten biggest clones make up approximately 9.3%. Sequenced material: peripheral blood, taken 28 days after the second AZD1222 dose. The receptors stem from an adult who received the AZD1222 COVID-19 vaccine.

J is TRBJ2-5 and V is TRBV5-1; D gene ambiguous. The V end was cut by 6 bases, the J end by 2 bases, with 17 bases between. Germline V lookup: CDR1 SGHRS, CDR2 YFSETQ. CDR3 length equals 15 residues. The CDR3 nucleotides are TGCGCCAGCACCACAAGCGCTGCCAATCAAGAGACCCAGTACTTC. Translating gives CASTTSAANQETQYF.

This rearrangement joins TRBV5-1 to TRBJ2-3, with 9 bases matching TRBD2. The junction had 8 bases not matched to a gene; V was cut back by 1 base and J by 2 bases. Germline V gene lookup returns CDR1 SGHRS and CDR2 YFSETQ. The CDR3 contains 17 residues. CDR3 region: CASSLTLAGPLTDTQYF. Written as DNA, the CDR3 is TGCGCCAGCAGCTTGACTCTAGCGGGACCCCTCACAGATACGCAGTATTTT.

This rearrangement joins TRBV4-3 to TRBJ1-1; tentative D call: TRBD1 (6 bases). This CDR3 has 15 amino acids. Deletions cut 0 bases from V and 3 bases from J, with 11 bases between. CDR1 is LGHNA, CDR2 YSLEER, per germline. CDR3 sequence (DNA): TGCGCCAGCAGCCAAGACAGGGGTTGGGACACTGAAGCTTTCTTT. It yields the protein CASSQDRGWDTEAFF.

This clone was found once. The chain recombines TRBV5-1 with TRBJ1-1, with 8 bases lining up with TRBD1. V trimming: 4 bases; J trimming: 0 bases; junction bases outside the gene matches: 23. There are 21 residues in the CDR3. Germline V gene lookup returns CDR1 SGHRS and CDR2 YFSETQ. The CDR3 reads CASSPDPLLGQGEIMNTEAFF. The CDR3 nucleotides are TGCGCCAGCAGCCCCGATCCCCTCCTTGGACAGGGTGAAATCATGAACACTGAAGCTTTCTTT.

This clone appeared once. V usage is TRBV6-5 and J usage is TRBJ1-2; D unclear. The CDR3 loop spans 14 amino acids. CDR1 is MNHEY and CDR2 is SVGAGI in the germline V gene. V lost 6 bases and J 4 bases, leaving 15 bases between the germline ends. The CDR3 loop is CASSQVSSSYGYTF. Here the CDR3 DNA reads TGTGCCAGCAGCCAAGTGTCTTCCTCCTATGGCTACACCTTC.

The CDR3 coding sequence is TGTGCCAGCAGCGTAGACGGGGTGACCTATGGCTACACCTTC. Translated, it gives CASSVDGVTYGYTF. The chain combines TRBV9 with TRBJ1-2; D is unresolved. The germline V gene encodes CDR1 SGDLS and CDR2 YYNGEE. The length of the CDR3 is 14 residues. The ends were cut back, 0 bases at V and 4 bases at J, with 10 bases in the middle. Together with reference TRBV9 and TRBJ1-2, the CDR3 gives the full variable domain: DSGVTQTPKHLITATGQRVTLRCSPRSGDLSVYWYQQSLDQGLQFLIQYYNGEERAKGNILERFSAQQFPDLHSELNLSSLELGDSALYFCASSVDGVTYGYTFGSGTRLTVV.

This chain connects TRBV6-5 to TRBJ1-1, with a tentative D call TRBD1 (5 bases). The CDR3 totals 14 residues. Deletions cut 4 bases from V and 4 bases from J, with 13 bases between. Germline-derived CDR1 and CDR2 are MNHEY and SVGAGI. In DNA, the CDR3 is TGTGCCAGCAGTTTCGATCCGGGGGGCACTGAAGCTTTCTTT. Residues: CASSFDPGGTEAFF.

The chain combines TRBV3-1 (or the pseudogene TRBV3-2) with TRBJ2-3; tentatively, D is TRBD1 (5 bases). Germline CDR1 and CDR2: LGHDT and YNNKEL (reference sequence). The V and J ends lost 3 bases and 6 bases respectively, with 13 bases between them. This CDR3 comprises 14 residues. The CDR3 bases are TGTGCCAGCAGCCAGGAAGGGGCCCAGGATACGCAGTATTTT. It yields the protein CASSQEGAQDTQYF.

The rearrangement uses TRBV28 and TRBJ2-2, with 10 bases identical to TRBD1. The CDR3 has 19 residues. The ends lost 5 bases at V and 0 bases at J; junction bases unmatched: 12. Germline V gene sequence: CDR1 MDHEN, CDR2 SYDVKM. CDR3 sequence: CASSHDLGTGDPNTGELFF. CDR3 in DNA: TGTGCCAGCAGTCACGACCTTGGGACAGGGGACCCGAACACCGGGGAGCTGTTTTTT.

The V gene is TRBV7-9, the J gene TRBJ1-1; tentatively, D is TRBD1 (6 bases). V lost 5 bases and J lost 5, with 12 bases in between. Germline CDR1 SEHNR, CDR2 FQNEAQ (reference sequence). This CDR3 has 13 amino acids. This CDR3 is CASSGQGRTEAFF. Here the CDR3 DNA reads TGTGCCAGCAGCGGGCAGGGGAGGACTGAAGCTTTCTTT.

V is TRBV5-1 and J is TRBJ2-7; D gene unclear. Trimming cost V 1 base and J 2 bases, with 7 bases left between them. CDR1 and CDR2 (germline): SGHRS, YFSETQ. The CDR3 has 13 amino acids. The CDR3 sequence: CASSLTGTYEQYF. The CDR3 DNA sequence: TGCGCCAGCAGCTTGACTGGTACCTACGAGCAGTACTTC.

V and J are TRBV19 and TRBJ2-5; D possibly corresponds to TRBD2 (5 bases). CDR1 is LNHDA, CDR2 SQIVND, per germline (reference sequence). The CDR3 spans 13 residues. Deletions cut 5 bases from V and 3 bases from J, with 10 bases between. CDR3 DNA: TGTGCCAGTAGTCCTGGACTGGAAGAGACCCAGTACTTC. Translation gives CASSPGLEETQYF.

The chain is built from TRBV7-9 and TRBJ1-5; TRBD1 agrees at 10 bases. CDR1 is SEHNR and CDR2 is FQNEAQ in the germline V gene (reference sequence). The ends lost 3 bases at V and 6 bases at J; junction bases unmatched: 5. The length of the CDR3 is 15 residues. The CDR3 DNA reads TGTGCCAGCAGCTTCGGGACAGGGGTAATTCAGCCCCAGCATTTT. Its protein is CASSFGTGVIQPQHF.

The chain recombines TRBV19 with TRBJ1-1; 8 positions match TRBD1. Germline CDR1 and CDR2: LNHDA and SQIVND (reference sequence). The V segment lost 9 bases and the J segment 5 bases; nucleotides outside the gene matches: 8. This CDR3 is 13 amino acids long. CDR3 bases: TGTGCCAGCAGCGACAGGGGACGGACTGAAGCTTTCTTT. Encoded protein: CASSDRGRTEAFF.

This chain links TRBV7-9 with TRBJ1-5; D perhaps matches TRBD1 (6 bases). This CDR3 region has 19 residues. Germline lookup yields CDR1 SEHNR and CDR2 FQNEAQ (reference sequence). V shed 0 bases and J shed 1 base, with 19 bases lying between them. The CDR3, as DNA: TGTGCCAGCAGCTTAGCGAGGGCAGGGGCCGGGGTGAGCAATCAGCCCCAGCATTTT. Protein sequence: CASSLARAGAGVSNQPQHF. The whole variable domain, remainder taken from reference TRBV7-9 and TRBJ1-5, is DTGVSQNPRHKITKRGQNVTFRCDPISEHNRLYWYRQTLGQGPEFLTYFQNEAQLEKSRLLSDRFSAERPKGSFSTLEIQRTEQGDSAMYLCASSLARAGAGVSNQPQHFGDGTRLSIL.

This chain uses TRBV28 with TRBJ2-7; the D gene is possibly TRBD2 (5 bases). The V end lost 9 bases, the J end lost 2 bases, and 14 bases lay between the germline ends. The V gene's germline CDR1 is MDHEN and CDR2 SYDVKM. This CDR3 region has 13 residues. The CDR3 DNA reads TGTGCCAGTACTAGTCGCGGAGCCTACGAGCAGTACTTC. Protein sequence: CASTSRGAYEQYF.

The chain joins TRBV7-3 to TRBJ2-6; possibly TRBD1 for D (5 bases). The V end lost 4 bases, the J end lost 2 bases, and 15 bases lay between the germline ends. Germline lookup yields CDR1 SGHTA and CDR2 FQGTGA. CDR3 length equals 17 residues. The DNA for the CDR3 is TGTGCCAGCAGCTCCGGCAGGGAAAGGGCTGGGGCCAACGTCCTGACTTTC. Its protein is CASSSGRERAGANVLTF.

This clone was observed a handful of times. The chain recombines TRBV28 with TRBJ1-2; 7 nucleotides align to TRBD1. The CDR3 contains 14 residues. V gave up 3 bases and J gave up 5 bases; unmatched junction bases: 6. Germline loops: CDR1 MDHEN, CDR2 SYDVKM. In DNA, the CDR3 is TGTGCCAGCAGTTTGCCGCAGGGGGGGTATGGCTACACCTTC. The encoded protein is CASSLPQGGYGYTF.

The V call is TRBV7-2, the J call TRBJ2-1, with D unclear. The CDR3 has 14 amino acids. V gave up 2 bases and J gave up 6 bases, with 11 bases separating them. Germline V gene sequence: CDR1 SGHTA, CDR2 FQGNSA. The CDR3 region is CASSLSVVPNEQFF. The CDR3 DNA reads TGTGCCAGCAGCTTATCTGTAGTGCCCAATGAGCAGTTCTTC.

The chain uses TRBV7-3 and TRBJ2-1; D is perhaps TRBD2 (5 bases). The germline V and J ends were trimmed by 4 bases and 6 bases, with 16 bases remaining between them. This CDR3 region has 15 residues. Germline lookup yields CDR1 SGHTA and CDR2 FQGTGA. CDR3: CASSSGNLKGNEQFF. The CDR3 DNA follows: TGTGCCAGCAGCTCGGGAAATCTTAAGGGCAATGAGCAGTTCTTC.

This rearrangement joins TRBV29-1 to TRBJ2-3; perhaps TRBD2 as D (6 bases). The germline gives CDR1 SQVTM, CDR2 ANQGSEA. With 7 bases removed from V and 4 bases from J, the gap between germline ends came to 12 bases. There are 12 residues in the CDR3. CDR3 nucleotide sequence: TGCAGCGGCACATGGGGGGCAGATACGCAGTATTTT. Translated, it gives CSGTWGADTQYF.

The rearrangement links TRBV7-3 to TRBJ2-5; 7 nucleotides agree with TRBD1. CDR1 is SGHTA, CDR2 FQGTGA, per germline. The CDR3 runs 14 residues. The ends lost 5 bases at V and 4 bases at J; junction bases unmatched: 7. For the CDR3, the DNA is TGTGCCAGCAGCCGACAGGGAGAGGGAGAGACCCAGTACTTC. Protein: CASSRQGEGETQYF.

The J gene is TRBJ1-1, the V gene TRBV29-1, with D unclear. The CDR3 loop spans 12 amino acids. Germline V gives CDR1 SQVTM, CDR2 ANQGSEA. Between the trimmed V and J ends, which lost 3 bases and 1 base, there was a span of 6 bases. This chain's CDR3 is CSVDSGNTEAFF. The CDR3 DNA reads TGCAGCGTTGATTCAGGGAACACTGAAGCTTTCTTT. Full variable domain (outside the CDR3, taken from reference TRBV29-1 and TRBJ1-1): SAVISQKPSRDICQRGTSLTIQCQVDSQVTMMFWYRQQPGQSLTLIATANQGSEATYESGFVIDKFPISRPNLTFSTLTVSNMSPEDSSIYLCSVDSGNTEAFFGQGTRLTVV.

The CDR3 nucleotides are TGCGCCAGCAGTGTTGATGGTAGCACAGATACGCAGTATTTT. This gives the protein CASSVDGSTDTQYF. The rearrangement uses TRBV10-1 and TRBJ2-3; no reliable D call. Germline V CDR1 and CDR2: WNHNN, SYGVQD (reference sequence). The V and J ends lost 4 bases and 0 bases respectively, with 8 bases between them. The CDR3 is 14 residues long.

This sequence joins TRBV6-5 and TRBJ2-1; 10 bases map to TRBD1. This CDR3 region has 15 residues. Germline CDR1 and CDR2: MNHEY and SVGAGI. J lost 7 bases, V lost 3 bases, and 6 bases had no gene match. CDR3 loop: CASSYEGQGRNEQFF. CDR3 nucleotide sequence: TGTGCCAGCAGTTATGAGGGACAGGGGAGGAATGAGCAGTTCTTC.

The rearrangement joins TRBV11-2 to TRBJ2-7; a possible D gene is TRBD1 (6 bases). Germline CDR1 and CDR2: SGHAT and FQNNGV. The CDR3 loop spans 17 amino acids. V was clipped by 0 bases and J by 3 bases, with 18 bases between them. CDR3 sequence reads: CASSLERQGPFVYEQYF. The DNA for the CDR3 is TGTGCCAGCAGCTTAGAGCGGCAGGGGCCGTTCGTCTACGAGCAGTACTTC.

The chain uses TRBV21-1 and TRBJ2-3; the table names TRBD1, a call not compared with the DNA. TRBV21-1 is shown as a pseudogene. The CDR3 extends over 14 amino acids. The CDR3 region has the DNA TGTGCCAGCAGCAGAGGACAGAGCACAGATACGCAGTATTTT. Translated: CASSRGQSTDTQYF.

The genes are TRBV5-1 and TRBJ1-1, with 7 nucleotides matching TRBD1. Trimming cost V 0 bases and J 4 bases; bases outside gene matches: 6. CDR1 SGHRS and CDR2 YFSETQ come from the germline V gene. CDR3 length: 15 amino acids. The CDR3 coding sequence is TGCGCCAGCAGCTTGGCCTTACAGGGGAGCACTGAAGCTTTCTTT. Protein product: CASSLALQGSTEAFF.

The V and J genes are TRBV28 and TRBJ1-5, with D possibly being TRBD1 (5 bases). The V gene's germline CDR1 is MDHEN and CDR2 SYDVKM. V lost 7 bases, J lost 0 bases, and 16 bases lay in between. This CDR3 spans 16 amino acids. The CDR3 protein is CASTRTEGRSNQPQHF. CDR3 sequence (DNA): TGTGCCAGCACTCGAACTGAGGGGCGTAGCAATCAGCCCCAGCATTTT.

The chain joins TRBV7-2 to TRBJ1-5; TRBD1 is a possible D gene (6 bases). The germline V gene has CDR1 SGHTA and CDR2 FQGNSA. Trimming left V 1 base short and J 6 bases short, with 13 bases between. The CDR3 is 15 amino acids. The CDR3 nucleotides are TGTGCCAGCAGCTTAGGGGGGGCGGGTGGTCAGCCCCAGCATTTT. Protein sequence: CASSLGGAGGQPQHF.

The rearrangement links TRBV6-5 to TRBJ1-2, with a weak D call TRBD1 (5 bases). Looked up from germline, CDR1 is MNHEY and CDR2 is SVGAGI. The length of the CDR3 is 15 residues. V lost 5 bases to trimming and J lost 5 bases, with 18 bases between them. In nucleotides, the CDR3 is TGTGCCAGCAGTCCCGGGGGACGAATCTCATATGGCTACACCTTC. It codes for CASSPGGRISYGYTF.

V gene TRBV6-5 combines with J gene TRBJ1-6; TRBD1 matches at 7 bases. The CDR3 has 14 amino acids. V dropped 2 bases and J dropped 11; count of bases not matched to a gene: 6. Germline CDR1 and CDR2: MNHEY and SVGAGI. The CDR3 DNA reads TGTGCCAGCAGTTACGCGACAGGGTTTGCACCCCTCCACTTT. Its protein is CASSYATGFAPLHF.